The clone carrying this TCR beta chain came up many times. Antigen: not known. The entry originates in a study of CD8+CD57+ T cells in acquired aplastic anemia. The wider study: Quantities of DNA derived from sorted CD4+ and CD8+ cells averaged around 3.2 ug.

Overall study results and limits: The study identified around 28 CD8+ CDR3 sequences shared by patients and controls. Significant differences in CD8+ Simpson's diversity were not observed between patients and controls.

It was genomic DNA that served as the template for profiling TCR beta VDJ and CDR3. From the reads, TCRdb called clonotypes with MiXCR, one entry per CDR3 protein. The repertoire includes 450,000 to 550,000 distinct CDR3 sequences, over 25% of them detected once, and roughly 0.89% sits in the top ten. An expansion of CD8+CD57+ cells by flow cytometry had been shown in patients chosen for sequencing. The cohort consisted entirely of patients having severe acquired aplastic anemia. The germline V and J ends were trimmed by 6 bases and 2 bases, with 11 bases remaining between them. Germline loops: CDR1 LNHDA, CDR2 SQIVND (reference sequence). This CDR3 comprises 15 residues.

This sequence joins TRBV19 and TRBJ1-6; D is unclear. Input material: sorted CD4+, CD8+, or CD8+CD57+ T cells (not recorded which) from PBMCs. This sequence was found in a human donor with aplastic anemia. CDR3 in amino acids: CASSHPGTYNSPLHF. DNA of the CDR3: TGTGCCAGTAGCCACCCGGGCACCTATAATTCACCCCTCCACTTT.